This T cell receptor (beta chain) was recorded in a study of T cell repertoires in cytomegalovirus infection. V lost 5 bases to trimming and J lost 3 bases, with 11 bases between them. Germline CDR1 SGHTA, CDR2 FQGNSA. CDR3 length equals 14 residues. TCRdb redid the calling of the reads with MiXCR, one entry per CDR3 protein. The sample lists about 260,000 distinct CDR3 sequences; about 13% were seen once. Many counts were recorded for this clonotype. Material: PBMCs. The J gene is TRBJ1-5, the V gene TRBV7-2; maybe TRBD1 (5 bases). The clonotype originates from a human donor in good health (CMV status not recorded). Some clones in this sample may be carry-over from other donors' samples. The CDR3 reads CASSPGGVNQPQHF. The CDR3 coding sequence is TGTGCCAGCAGCCCTGGAGGGGTCAATCAGCCCCAGCATTTT.